This T cell receptor (beta chain) was obtained from a study of technical replicates of blood from several donors. The CDR3 loop spans 13 amino acids. Trimming took off 6 bases at V and 8 bases at J, with 14 bases between the two ends. CDR1 is MDHEN and CDR2 is SYDVKM in the germline V gene. Libraries were prepared by immunoSEQ multiplex PCR; TCRdb keeps only in-frame clonotypes and omits some of them. The table includes over 10,000 clones, 90% to 95% detected once. This chain joins TRBV28 and TRBJ2-1; D gene unclear. Source material: PBMCs. The clonotype comes from a human donor in good health. The CDR3 loop reads CASSFLLPHEQFF. The CDR3 DNA reads as TGTGCCAGCAGCTTTCTACTCCCCCATGAGCAGTTCTTC.